The 29 T cell receptor beta chains below were found in one sample sequenced in a study of beta chain features in type 1 diabetes. Points from the study as a whole: Shortening that was moderate but significant affected the TCRB CDR3s of Type 1 diabetes patients in all four CD4+ subsets.

Expressed TCRB transcripts were sequenced because the isolated RNA had all been reverse transcribed beforehand. TCRdb keeps only in-frame clones here, not all; method: immunoSEQ multiplex PCR. The sample has roughly 100,000 clones; roughly 28% are singletons. Antigen specificity for these receptors is unknown. The sequenced material came from central memory CD4+ T cells from blood. These receptors came from a woman in her late teens or twenties with type 1 diabetes.

The chain recombines TRBV7-2 with TRBJ2-4, with 7 positions matching TRBD2. Germline loops: CDR1 SGHTA, CDR2 FQGNSA. J lost 2 bases, V lost 5 bases, and 6 bases had no gene match. The CDR3 consists of 15 residues. The CDR3 spells CASSGAGKSKNIQYF. In nucleotides, the CDR3 is TGTGCCAGCAGCGGAGCGGGAAAGTCCAAAAACATTCAGTACTTC.

The chain couples TRBV7-9 to TRBJ2-1; TRBD2 aligns across 13 bases. The germline V gene has CDR1 SEHNR and CDR2 FQNEAQ (reference sequence). This CDR3 contains 17 residues. With 5 bases clipped from V and 5 bases from J, the junction kept 9 bases outside the gene matches. In DNA, the CDR3 is TGTGCCAGCAGCCGCCGAGGTGGACTAGCGGGAGACAATGAGCAGTTCTTC. Amino acid sequence: CASSRRGGLAGDNEQFF.

This clone was counted between two and nine times. Other DNA sequences of this sample code for an identical CDR3. The CDR3 DNA sequence: TGTGCCAGCAGTTCCAGTCGCTCTGGGGCCAACGTCCTGACTTTC. This translates into CASSSSRSGANVLTF. V usage is TRBV28 and J usage is TRBJ2-6, with D unclear. Per the germline V gene, CDR1 is MDHEN and CDR2 is SYDVKM. This CDR3 spans 15 amino acids. Trimming left V 4 bases short and J 0 bases short, with 7 bases between.

The V call is TRBV7-9, the J call TRBJ2-5, with TRBD1 matching over 7 bases. This CDR3 has 15 residues. With V trimmed by 2 bases and J by 2 bases, 5 bases remained unmatched. Looked up from germline, CDR1 is SEHNR and CDR2 is FQNEAQ (reference sequence). This CDR3 reads CASSLRTGLQETQYF. In nucleotides, the CDR3 is TGTGCCAGCAGCTTACGGACAGGACTTCAAGAGACCCAGTACTTC. Full variable domain (rest looked up from reference TRBV7-9 and TRBJ2-5): DTGVSQNPRHKITKRGQNVTFRCDPISEHNRLYWYRQTLGQGPEFLTYFQNEAQLEKSRLLSDRFSAERPKGSFSTLEIQRTEQGDSAMYLCASSLRTGLQETQYFGPGTRLLVL.

The chain has TRBV5-6 and TRBJ2-1; D may be TRBD2 (6 bases). The CDR3 has 15 residues. Germline values: CDR1 SGHDT, CDR2 YYEEEE. The V end lost 4 bases, the J end lost 1 base, and 12 bases lay between the germline ends. CDR3 nucleotide sequence: TGTGCCAGCAGCCCATGGGGGACTTCCTACAATGAGCAGTTCTTC. Translated: CASSPWGTSYNEQFF.

This chain links TRBV30 with TRBJ2-3; maybe TRBD1 (6 bases). The CDR3 runs 15 residues. Germline CDR1 and CDR2: GTSNPN and SVGIG (reference sequence). Trimming removed 0 bases at V and 4 bases at J, with 14 bases between. CDR3: CAWSVQLGAADTQYF. The CDR3 DNA reads as TGTGCCTGGAGTGTACAGTTGGGGGCAGCAGATACGCAGTATTTT.

A few counts support this clone. The chain carries TRBV2 and TRBJ2-7; TRBD1 agrees at 8 bases. J was trimmed by 4 bases and V by 6 bases; bases with no gene match: 8. The CDR3 runs 14 residues. From germline, CDR1 is SNHLY and CDR2 FYNNEI. The CDR3 spells CASSEQGVLYEQYF. CDR3 DNA sequence: TGTGCCAGCAGCGAACAGGGGGTTCTGTACGAGCAGTACTTC.

The J gene is TRBJ2-1, the V gene TRBV7-2; the match to TRBD2 covers 10 bases. The CDR3 contains 14 residues. Per germline, CDR1 SGHTA and CDR2 FQGNSA. V lost 4 bases to trimming and J lost 9 bases; unmatched junction nucleotides: 6. CDR3: CASSSIAGGREQFF. The CDR3 bases are TGTGCCAGCAGCTCGATAGCGGGAGGACGTGAGCAGTTCTTC.

The CDR3 loop is CASSFLNGLNEQYF. The CDR3 bases are TGTGCCAGCAGCTTCCTTAACGGACTAAACGAGCAGTACTTC. This sequence joins TRBV11-1 and TRBJ2-7, with TRBD2 as a possible D gene (6 bases). Germline lookup yields CDR1 SGHAT and CDR2 FQDESV (reference sequence). This CDR3 comprises 14 residues. V lost 3 bases, J lost 5 bases, and 14 bases lay in between.

V gene TRBV18 combines with J gene TRBJ2-7, with D uncertain. V was clipped by 3 bases and J by 5 bases, with 8 bases between them. The germline V gene has CDR1 KGHSH and CDR2 LQKENI. This CDR3 is built from 12 residues. The CDR3 DNA follows: TGTGCCAGCTCACCTCCCGTAGACGAGCAGTACTTC. This sequence encodes CASSPPVDEQYF.

The rearrangement joins TRBV18 to TRBJ2-3, with 7 positions matching TRBD1. Germline values: CDR1 KGHSH, CDR2 LQKENI. V was pared by 0 bases and J by 2 bases, with 5 bases of the junction left unmatched. The CDR3 contains 16 residues. The CDR3 region is CASSPPTGDITDTQYF. The DNA of the CDR3 is TGTGCCAGCTCACCACCTACAGGGGATATCACAGATACGCAGTATTTT.

V usage is TRBV7-2 and J usage is TRBJ2-1; D possibly corresponds to TRBD2 (7 bases). The CDR3 is 16 amino acids. Germline V gene lookup returns CDR1 SGHTA and CDR2 FQGNSA. V dropped 8 bases and J dropped 6 bases, with 23 bases sitting between them. The CDR3: CASSFRSIGGVNEQFF. DNA for the CDR3: TGTGCCAGCTCCTTTAGAAGCATAGGGGGGGTCAATGAGCAGTTCTTC.

This sequence joins TRBV30 and TRBJ1-3, with D unresolved. Germline assignment: CDR1 GTSNPN and CDR2 SVGIG (reference sequence). The CDR3 sequence is 14 residues long. V was shortened by 2 bases and J by 2 bases, with 10 bases between the two germline ends. Here the CDR3 DNA reads TGTGCCTGGAGTTACACCGTCGCTGGAAACACCATATATTTT. Translation gives CAWSYTVAGNTIYF.

The chain links TRBV10-2 to TRBJ2-3, with D tentatively TRBD2 (5 bases). The germline V gene has CDR1 WSHSY and CDR2 SAAADI. This CDR3 region has 14 residues. V lost 3 bases to trimming and J lost 1 base, with 8 bases between them. Here the CDR3 DNA reads TGCGCCAGCAGTGATAGCGCACGCACAGATACGCAGTATTTT. Translating it yields CASSDSARTDTQYF.

The V and J genes are TRBV30 and TRBJ1-5; unclear D gene. The CDR3 extends over 16 amino acids. The germline gives CDR1 GTSNPN, CDR2 SVGIG (reference sequence). Trimming pared 0 bases from V and 6 bases from J, leaving 18 bases between. CDR3 residues: CAWSVEGAVVTQPQHF. CDR3 coding DNA: TGTGCCTGGAGTGTTGAGGGTGCGGTGGTTACTCAGCCCCAGCATTTT.

This rearrangement joins TRBV19 to TRBJ2-1, with 7 positions matching TRBD2. The CDR3 has 16 residues. Losses at the gene ends were 3 bases for V and 0 bases for J; bases not matched to a gene: 5. The V gene's germline CDR1 is LNHDA and CDR2 SQIVND (reference sequence). This CDR3 reads CASSISAGSSYNEQFF. The CDR3 DNA follows: TGTGCCAGTAGTATTTCAGCGGGAAGCTCCTACAATGAGCAGTTCTTC.

The chain combines TRBV2 with TRBJ2-3, with 7 nucleotides matching TRBD2. Trimming at V came to 9 bases and at J to 2 bases, leaving 5 bases not matched to a gene. Germline V lookup: CDR1 SNHLY, CDR2 FYNNEI. CDR3 length: 13 residues. CDR3 in amino acids: CASPRETTDTQYF. CDR3 DNA sequence: TGTGCCAGTCCGCGGGAGACCACAGATACGCAGTATTTT.

The sample holds a few counts of this clone. V is TRBV5-4 and J is TRBJ2-1; 7 bases map to TRBD2. The CDR3 sequence is 16 residues long. Trimming cost V 4 bases and J 7 bases; bases outside gene matches: 14. Germline V gives CDR1 SGHNT, CDR2 YYREEE (reference sequence). The CDR3 nucleotides read TGTGCCAGCAGCCGTTCGGGAGGCCCTGGCCGTAATGAGCAGTTCTTC. It yields the protein CASSRSGGPGRNEQFF.

The sample holds a few counts of this clone. CDR3 loop: CASRTGRSGYTF. The DNA for the CDR3 is TGTGCCAGCCGGACAGGGAGATCTGGCTACACCTTC. This chain joins TRBV28 and TRBJ1-2; 8 nucleotides match TRBD1. Germline V lookup: CDR1 MDHEN, CDR2 SYDVKM. The J segment lost 7 bases and the V segment lost 8 bases, leaving 6 bases of the junction unmatched. This CDR3 spans 12 amino acids.

The chain combines TRBV4-2 with TRBJ2-7, with 11 positions matching TRBD2. This CDR3 spans 16 amino acids. The trim removed 4 bases at V and 2 bases at J, leaving 7 bases unmatched. The V gene's germline CDR1 is LGHNA and CDR2 YNFKEQ. The CDR3 here is CASSLSGTSGPYEQYF. The DNA for the CDR3 is TGTGCCAGCAGCCTTTCAGGGACTAGCGGCCCCTACGAGCAGTACTTC.

A single count supports this clone. This chain joins TRBV12-5 and TRBJ2-3, with 7 nucleotides matching TRBD1. Looked up from germline, CDR1 is LGHNT and CDR2 is FRNRAP. This CDR3 is 14 amino acids long. V trimming: 4 bases; J trimming: 6 bases; junction bases outside the gene matches: 7. Written as DNA, the CDR3 is TGTGCTAGTGGTTCCGGACAGGTCGGGGATACGCAGTATTTT. It yields the protein CASGSGQVGDTQYF. The full variable domain, with the rest looked up from reference TRBV12-5 and TRBJ2-3, is DARVTQTPRHKVTEMGQEVTMRCQPILGHNTVFWYRQTMMQGLELLAYFRNRAPLDDSGMPKDRFSAEMPDATLATLKIQPSEPRDSAVYFCASGSGQVGDTQYFGPGTRLTVL.

This clone has a handful of counts. The rearrangement uses TRBV4-2 and TRBJ2-1, with 8 bases identical to TRBD2. This CDR3 contains 16 residues. The germline gives CDR1 LGHNA, CDR2 YNFKEQ. V lost 3 bases, J lost 4 bases, and 8 bases stayed unmatched. This CDR3 is CASSQRTGGPYNEQFF. The CDR3 DNA is TGTGCCAGCAGCCAGAGAACGGGAGGGCCTTACAATGAGCAGTTCTTC.

The rearrangement uses TRBV19 and TRBJ2-3, with TRBD2 as a possible D gene (5 bases). Germline V gives CDR1 LNHDA, CDR2 SQIVND (reference sequence). V lost 6 bases and J lost 4, with 8 bases in between. The CDR3 is made up of 12 amino acids. CDR3 nucleotides: TGTGCCAGTAGGGGAGAGTCAGATACGCAGTATTTT. It translates to CASRGESDTQYF.

The rearrangement joins TRBV23-1 to TRBJ2-1; 8 bases agree with TRBD2. TRBV23-1 is marked as an open reading frame, function uncertain. With V trimmed by 7 bases and J by 4 bases, 9 bases remained unmatched. This CDR3 contains 15 residues. CDR3 nucleotide sequence: TGCGCCAGCAAGGGTGGAGTAGCGGGGTACAATGAGCAGTTCTTC. This sequence encodes CASKGGVAGYNEQFF.

V usage is TRBV7-2 and J usage is TRBJ2-3, with a possible D match to TRBD2 (6 bases). V shed 1 base and J shed 6 bases, with 11 bases lying between them. The CDR3 contains 14 residues. The germline CDR1 and CDR2 sequences are SGHTA and FQGNSA. The DNA of the CDR3 is TGTGCCAGCAGCTTAGTGCAGGGAGGCGATACGCAGTATTTT. Its translation is CASSLVQGGDTQYF.

This chain uses TRBV5-1 with TRBJ2-5, with a possible D match to TRBD1 (6 bases). The CDR3 loop spans 14 amino acids. The germline V and J ends were trimmed by 4 bases and 5 bases, with 15 bases remaining between them. Germline values: CDR1 SGHRS, CDR2 YFSETQ. The CDR3, as DNA: TGCGCCAGCAGCGAAACAGGGTTTCAGGAGACCCAGTACTTC. It translates to CASSETGFQETQYF.

This clone has only a few counts. The genes are TRBV9 and TRBJ2-4; TRBD1 is a possible D gene (5 bases). Germline CDR1 reads SGDLS; CDR2 reads YYNGEE. This CDR3 is 16 amino acids long. V was shortened by 0 bases and J by 7 bases, with 17 bases between the two germline ends. The CDR3 nucleotides are TGTGCCAGCAGCGTAGGTGGGGTGGTAGACAGTAACATTCAGTACTTC. The encoded protein is CASSVGGVVDSNIQYF.

This clone has only a few counts. The rearrangement uses TRBV9 and TRBJ2-3, with 7 bases aligning to TRBD1. J gave up 2 bases and V 3 bases, and 3 bases lay outside the gene matches. Germline V gene data show CDR1 as SGDLS and CDR2 as YYNGEE. This CDR3 has 14 residues. The CDR3 sequence: CASSAGQLTDTQYF. CDR3 bases: TGTGCCAGCAGCGCGGGACAGCTCACAGATACGCAGTATTTT. Looking up the rest from reference TRBV9 and TRBJ2-3 gives the full variable domain: DSGVTQTPKHLITATGQRVTLRCSPRSGDLSVYWYQQSLDQGLQFLIQYYNGEERAKGNILERFSAQQFPDLHSELNLSSLELGDSALYFCASSAGQLTDTQYFGPGTRLTVL.

This clone occurred a few times. V usage is TRBV11-3 and J usage is TRBJ2-3; a possible D gene is TRBD2 (7 bases). Germline V gene sequence: CDR1 SGHNT, CDR2 YENEEA. Trimming cost V 3 bases and J 8 bases, with 18 bases left between them. The CDR3 is 15 residues long. The CDR3 DNA is TGTGCCAGCAGCTTTACTAGCGTATCACAGGGTACGCAGTATTTT. Translated: CASSFTSVSQGTQYF.